This T cell receptor (beta chain) was documented in a study of T cell responses to AZD1222 COVID-19 vaccine. For the study at large: The study pooled second doses at about 4 or about 12 weeks.

The study, taken as a whole, reports: Spike as a whole was targeted by vaccine-associated CD4 TCRs, dominant at 160-218 and 743-854. Baseline testing showed seropositivity in only six AZD1222 recipients.

Using immunoSEQ multiplex PCR, the repertoire was profiled, and TCRdb retains in-frame clones only, with some absent. The sample lists 130,000 or so clones; 80% to 90% were seen once. As concerns this clone: Antigen specificity is unknown.

There are 13 residues in the CDR3. Trimming took off 7 bases at V and 6 bases at J, with 13 bases between the two ends. Germline V gene lookup returns CDR1 LNHDA and CDR2 SQIVND (reference sequence). The sample here was peripheral blood, taken on day 0 of AZD1222 vaccination. The chain is built from TRBV19 and TRBJ1-5, with a possible D match to TRBD1 (6 bases). The receptor comes from an adult in good health. CDR3 DNA: TGTGCCAGTACCACACAGGGATTTCAGCCCCAGCATTTT. Residues: CASTTQGFQPQHF.